Following are 7 T cell receptor beta chains from one sample sequenced in a study of T cells in localized non-small cell lung cancer. The protocol was immunoSEQ multiplex PCR, while the TCRdb copy is restricted to in-frame clones and leaves out a portion. The sample has under 15,000 clones, 80% to 90% seen once; the top ten hold roughly 18%. The specimen comprised peripheral blood, sampled before any cancer treatment. The receptors shown here come from an older male donor with stage I lung adenocarcinoma.

This clone was counted a few times. CDR3 nucleotides: TGTGCCAGCAGGCCGGACTATAATGAGCAGTTCTTC. Translation: CASRPDYNEQFF. The chain recombines TRBV28 with TRBJ2-1; D is perhaps TRBD2 (6 bases). Between the trimmed V and J ends, which lost 6 bases and 7 bases, there was a span of 10 bases. The CDR3 is 12 amino acids. Germline V gene lookup returns CDR1 MDHEN and CDR2 SYDVKM.

CDR3 coding DNA: TGCGCCAGCAGCGAGGAGGGGGTCGGCAATGAGCAGTTCTTC. Encoded protein: CASSEEGVGNEQFF. The J gene is TRBJ2-1, the V gene TRBV5-1; D possibly uses TRBD1 or TRBD2 (6 bases each). V was pared by 4 bases and J by 6 bases, with 14 bases between. CDR1 SGHRS and CDR2 YFSETQ come from the germline V gene. The CDR3 loop spans 14 amino acids.

The chain joins TRBV18 to TRBJ2-2, with 9 bases that match TRBD2. The CDR3 spans 17 residues. The V gene end was trimmed by 2 bases and the J gene end by 2 bases; junction bases not matched to a gene: 6. In germline, CDR1 is KGHSH, CDR2 LQKENI. As DNA, the CDR3 is TGTGCCAGCTCACCATCAAGCGGGAGGACCAACACCGGGGAGCTGTTTTTT. It translates to CASSPSSGRTNTGELFF.

The CDR3 loop reads CASSHPGTGVHQPQHF. The DNA for the CDR3 is TGCGCCAGCAGCCATCCCGGGACAGGGGTGCATCAGCCCCAGCATTTT. V is TRBV4-1 and J is TRBJ1-5, with 10 bases aligning to TRBD1. The V and J ends lost 3 bases and 5 bases, in that order; junction bases with no gene match: 7. CDR1 and CDR2 (germline): MGHRA, YSYEKL. There are 16 residues in the CDR3.

CDR3 bases: TGTGCCAGCAGCTTAGAGGCCCCAGGGGCCAATCAGCCCCAGCATTTT. Translating gives CASSLEAPGANQPQHF. J is TRBJ1-5 and V is TRBV7-8; tentative D call: TRBD1 (6 bases). With 1 base removed from V and 3 bases from J, the gap between germline ends came to 13 bases. The CDR3 length is 16 residues. Germline assignment: CDR1 SGHVS and CDR2 FQNEAQ.

The CDR3 region has the DNA TGTGCCAGCAGCCTGGGGAGGGGGCGAGGTAATGAAAAACTGTTTTTT. Residues: CASSLGRGRGNEKLFF. The rearrangement joins TRBV9 to TRBJ1-4; TRBD1 matches 7 bases. V gave up 4 bases and J gave up 4 bases; unmatched junction bases: 10. Germline V gene data show CDR1 as SGDLS and CDR2 as YYNGEE. This CDR3 region has 16 residues.

The chain joins TRBV19 to TRBJ2-5, with unresolved D. This CDR3 comprises 12 residues. Between the trimmed V and J ends, which lost 1 base and 4 bases, there was a span of 4 bases. Germline V gives CDR1 LNHDA, CDR2 SQIVND (reference sequence). CDR3 protein: CASSIAGETQYF. The CDR3 DNA sequence: TGTGCCAGTAGTATAGCCGGAGAGACCCAGTACTTC.